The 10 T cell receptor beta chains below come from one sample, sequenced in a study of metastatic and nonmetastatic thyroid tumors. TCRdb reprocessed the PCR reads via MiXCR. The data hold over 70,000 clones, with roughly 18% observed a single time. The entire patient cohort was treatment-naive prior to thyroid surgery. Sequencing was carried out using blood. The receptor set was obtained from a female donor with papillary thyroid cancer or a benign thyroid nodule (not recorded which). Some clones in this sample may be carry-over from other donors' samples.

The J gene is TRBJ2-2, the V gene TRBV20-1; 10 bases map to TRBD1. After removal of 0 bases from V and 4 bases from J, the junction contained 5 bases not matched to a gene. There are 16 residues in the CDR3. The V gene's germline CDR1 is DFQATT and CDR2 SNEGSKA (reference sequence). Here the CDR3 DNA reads TGCAGTGCTAGAGATCGACAGGGGGCGGGCACCGGGGAGCTGTTTTTT. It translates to CSARDRQGAGTGELFF.

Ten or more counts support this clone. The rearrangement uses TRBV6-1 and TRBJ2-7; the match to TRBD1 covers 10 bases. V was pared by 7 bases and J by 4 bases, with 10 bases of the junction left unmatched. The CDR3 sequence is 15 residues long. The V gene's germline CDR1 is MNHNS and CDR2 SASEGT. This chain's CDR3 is CASTKGDRGPYEQYF. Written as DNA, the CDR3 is TGTGCCAGCACCAAAGGGGACAGGGGACCGTACGAGCAGTACTTC.

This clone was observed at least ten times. CDR3 DNA sequence: TGTGCCAGCAGCTCCTCCTCGGCTCCGCCGGGGGGCTACACCTTC. This codes for CASSSSSAPPGGYTF. The chain uses TRBV7-6 and TRBJ1-2; unclear D gene. Trimming took 4 bases from V and 8 from J, leaving 20 bases between them. The length of the CDR3 is 15 residues. From germline, CDR1 is SGHVS and CDR2 FNYEAQ.

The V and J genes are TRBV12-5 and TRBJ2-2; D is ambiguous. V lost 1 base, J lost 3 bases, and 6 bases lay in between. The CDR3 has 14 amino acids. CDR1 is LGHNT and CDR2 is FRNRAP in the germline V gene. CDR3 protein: CASGLAGHTGELFF. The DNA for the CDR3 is TGTGCTAGTGGTTTGGCCGGTCACACCGGGGAGCTGTTTTTT. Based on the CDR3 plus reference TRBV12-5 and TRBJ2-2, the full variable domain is DARVTQTPRHKVTEMGQEVTMRCQPILGHNTVFWYRQTMMQGLELLAYFRNRAPLDDSGMPKDRFSAEMPDATLATLKIQPSEPRDSAVYFCASGLAGHTGELFFGEGSRLTVL.

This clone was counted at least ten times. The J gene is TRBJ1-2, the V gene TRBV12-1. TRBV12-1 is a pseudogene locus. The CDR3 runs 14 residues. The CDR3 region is CASSPGGDLYGYTF. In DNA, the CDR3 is TGTGCCAGCAGCCCGGGGGGGGATCTCTATGGCTACACCTTC.

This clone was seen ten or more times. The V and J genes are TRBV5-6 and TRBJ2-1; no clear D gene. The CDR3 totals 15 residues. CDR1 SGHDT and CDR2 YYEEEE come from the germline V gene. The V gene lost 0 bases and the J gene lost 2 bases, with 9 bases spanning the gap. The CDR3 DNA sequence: TGTGCCAGCAGCTTGGGGCAGGCAGCCTACAATGAGCAGTTCTTC. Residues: CASSLGQAAYNEQFF.

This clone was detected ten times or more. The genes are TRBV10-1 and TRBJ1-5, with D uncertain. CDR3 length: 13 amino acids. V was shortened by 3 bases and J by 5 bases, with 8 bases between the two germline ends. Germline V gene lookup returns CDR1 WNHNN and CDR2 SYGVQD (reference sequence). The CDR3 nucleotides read TGCGCCAGCAGTGAAAACAGTTATCAGCCCCAGCATTTT. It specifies CASSENSYQPQHF.

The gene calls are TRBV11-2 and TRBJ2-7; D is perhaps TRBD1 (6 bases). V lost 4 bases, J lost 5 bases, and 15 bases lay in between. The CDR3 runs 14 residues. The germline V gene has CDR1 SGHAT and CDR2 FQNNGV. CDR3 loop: CASSSRGSLHEQYF. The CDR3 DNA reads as TGTGCCAGCAGCTCCAGGGGCAGTCTTCACGAGCAGTACTTC.

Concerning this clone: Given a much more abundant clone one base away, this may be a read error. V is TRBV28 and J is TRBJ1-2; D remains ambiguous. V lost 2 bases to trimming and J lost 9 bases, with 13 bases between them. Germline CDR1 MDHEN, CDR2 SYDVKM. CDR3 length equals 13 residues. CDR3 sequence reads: CASSLKFRGRYTF. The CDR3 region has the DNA TGTGCCAGCAGTTTAAAGTTTAGAGGTCGCTACACCTTC.

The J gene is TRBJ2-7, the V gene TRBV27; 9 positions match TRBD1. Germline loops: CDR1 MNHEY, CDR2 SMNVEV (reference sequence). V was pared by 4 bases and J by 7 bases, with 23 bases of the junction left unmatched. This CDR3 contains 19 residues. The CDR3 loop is CASSSTCPSDRGHLGEQYF. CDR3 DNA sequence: TGTGCCAGCAGTTCCACATGTCCGTCGGACAGGGGCCATCTGGGGGAGCAGTACTTC.